The 27 T cell receptor beta chains listed next were all sequenced from one sample in a study of shared clonotypes between healthy human individuals. The data were produced by immunoSEQ multiplex PCR, yet TCRdb's version contains in-frame clones alone and is incomplete. The table includes 2 million to 2.5 million clones, 93% detected once. The specimen sequenced was naive CD4+ T cells from PBMCs. Noted subset: CD45RA+ positively selected. These receptors came from a man aged 18 to 30 in good health. Some clones in this sample may be carry-over from other donors' samples.

The chain links TRBV2 to TRBJ2-7; no firm D call. This CDR3 is 15 amino acids long. From germline, CDR1 is SNHLY and CDR2 FYNNEI. Trimming pared 3 bases from V and 3 bases from J, leaving 15 bases between. CDR3 loop: CASSDPVITIYEQYF. In DNA form, the CDR3 reads TGTGCCAGCAGTGATCCCGTGATTACCATCTACGAGCAGTACTTC.

This chain links TRBV14 with TRBJ1-2; D ambiguous. Deletions cut 5 bases from V and 3 bases from J, with 10 bases between. Germline CDR1 reads SGHDN; CDR2 reads FVKESK. The CDR3 consists of 13 residues. CDR3 region: CASSYTVDYGYTF. In DNA, the CDR3 is TGTGCCAGCAGCTATACAGTCGACTATGGCTACACCTTC. The variable domain in full, with the rest retrieved from reference TRBV14 and TRBJ1-2, is EAGVTQFPSHSVIEKGQTVTLRCDPISGHDNLYWYRRVMGKEIKFLLHFVKESKQDESGMPNNRFLAERTGGTYSTLKVQPAELEDSGVYFCASSYTVDYGYTFGSGTRLTVV.

The V and J genes are TRBV10-3 and TRBJ2-6; 8 bases map to TRBD1. Germline CDR1 is ENHRY and CDR2 is SYGVKD. The CDR3 has 16 residues. Losses at the gene ends were 6 bases for V and 2 bases for J; bases not matched to a gene: 6. DNA of the CDR3: TGTGCCATCAGAGCGAGACAGGGGCCTGGGGCCAACGTCCTGACTTTC. It codes for CAIRARQGPGANVLTF.

The chain uses TRBV28 and TRBJ1-2, with D unresolved. The CDR3 totals 13 residues. Trimming cost V 7 bases and J 5 bases, with 14 bases left between them. The germline V gene has CDR1 MDHEN and CDR2 SYDVKM. CDR3 in DNA: TGTGCCAGCACCCGGACGGCGCCTTATGGCTACACCTTC. This encodes CASTRTAPYGYTF.

J is TRBJ1-2 and V is TRBV28; no clear D. This CDR3 contains 14 residues. The germline V gene encodes CDR1 MDHEN and CDR2 SYDVKM. With 6 bases removed from V and 0 bases from J, the gap between germline ends came to 11 bases. CDR3 sequence reads: CASRLPGSNYGYTF. The CDR3 DNA sequence: TGTGCCAGCAGACTCCCGGGTTCTAACTATGGCTACACCTTC.

CDR3 amino acids: CASSGQGGLSEAFF. The CDR3 nucleotides read TGTGCCAGCAGTGGACAGGGGGGATTGAGTGAAGCTTTCTTT. The V gene is TRBV6-4, the J gene TRBJ1-1; 9 bases fit TRBD1. In germline, CDR1 is MRHNA, CDR2 SNTAGT. With 4 bases clipped from V and 7 bases from J, the junction kept 7 bases outside the gene matches. The CDR3 loop spans 14 amino acids.

V gene TRBV6-5 combines with J gene TRBJ2-5; TRBD2 matches 8 bases. Per germline, CDR1 MNHEY and CDR2 SVGAGI. J lost 5 bases, V lost 3 bases, and 5 bases had no gene match. The CDR3 loop spans 14 amino acids. Here the CDR3 DNA reads TGTGCCAGCAGTTATGTAGGACTAGCTGAGACCCAGTACTTC. The encoded protein is CASSYVGLAETQYF.

The chain couples TRBV6-1 to TRBJ2-7; tentatively, D is TRBD1 (7 bases). Germline V lookup: CDR1 MNHNS, CDR2 SASEGT. The CDR3 has 17 amino acids. Trimming pared 3 bases from V and 2 bases from J, leaving 20 bases between. CDR3 residues: CASSELGGGTAPYEQYF. As DNA, the CDR3 is TGTGCCAGCAGTGAGCTGGGTGGGGGGACAGCCCCCTACGAGCAGTACTTC.

Notes on this clone: In the same sample, other DNA sequences code for this CDR3. The chain carries TRBV19 and TRBJ1-2; no definite D call. Germline assignment: CDR1 LNHDA and CDR2 SQIVND (reference sequence). Trimming took off 2 bases at V and 8 bases at J, with 9 bases between the two ends. The CDR3 length is 12 residues. The CDR3 reads CASSIRPDGYTF. CDR3 sequence (DNA): TGTGCCAGTAGTATACGTCCCGACGGCTACACCTTC.

The rearrangement links TRBV28 to TRBJ1-2, with 8 bases lining up with TRBD1. The CDR3 is made up of 15 amino acids. From germline, CDR1 is MDHEN and CDR2 SYDVKM. V shed 5 bases and J 5 bases; nucleotides not matched to a gene: 10. CDR3 bases: TGTGCCAGCAGTCGTTCCGGGACAGGATGGTATGGCTACACCTTC. It encodes CASSRSGTGWYGYTF.

V and J are TRBV7-8 and TRBJ2-6; D is uncertain. V was cut by 1 base and J by 0 bases, with 10 bases left in between. Germline lookup yields CDR1 SGHVS and CDR2 FQNEAQ. The CDR3 is 17 amino acids. CDR3 DNA sequence: TGTGCCAGCAGCTTAGTTCCCTACCCCTCTGGGGCCAACGTCCTGACTTTC. Protein product: CASSLVPYPSGANVLTF. Full variable domain (outside the CDR3, taken from reference TRBV7-8 and TRBJ2-6): GAGVSQSPRYKVAKRGQDVALRCDPISGHVSLFWYQQALGQGPEFLTYFQNEAQLDKSGLPSDRFFAERPEGSVSTLKIQRTQQEDSAVYLCASSLVPYPSGANVLTFGAGSRLTVL.

The chain carries TRBV16 and TRBJ1-4; D uncertain. The CDR3 consists of 15 residues. The V and J ends lost 5 bases and 0 bases respectively, with 10 bases between them. Germline assignment: CDR1 KGHSY and CDR2 FQNENV. CDR3 loop: CASSKEGATNEKLFF. The CDR3 region has the DNA TGTGCCAGCAGCAAAGAAGGAGCAACTAATGAAAAACTGTTTTTT.

V is TRBV28 and J is TRBJ2-1, with 10 nucleotides matching TRBD2. The germline V gene has CDR1 MDHEN and CDR2 SYDVKM. The length of the CDR3 is 14 residues. V shed 9 bases, J shed 7 bases, and the junction held 9 bases outside the gene matches. In nucleotides, the CDR3 is TGTGCCAGTGTTCCAGCGGGAGGGCGAAATGAGCAGTTCTTC. Protein product: CASVPAGGRNEQFF.

This chain uses TRBV4-3 with TRBJ1-2; D call uncertain. CDR1 is LGHNA, CDR2 YSLEER, per germline. The CDR3 length is 14 residues. V lost 4 bases, J lost 2 bases, and 11 bases lay in between. The CDR3 region has the DNA TGCGCCAGCAGCCCGAGGACGGGGAACTATGGCTACACCTTC. Amino acid sequence: CASSPRTGNYGYTF.

The genes are TRBV7-3 and TRBJ2-3, with TRBD2 matching 12 bases. V shed 5 bases and J 4 bases; nucleotides not matched to a gene: 7. The length of the CDR3 is 16 residues. Looked up from germline, CDR1 is SGHTA and CDR2 is FQGTGA. CDR3 in amino acids: CASSPRLAGAADTQYF. CDR3 nucleotides: TGTGCCAGCAGCCCTCGACTAGCGGGAGCGGCAGATACGCAGTATTTT.

The chain carries TRBV6-1 and TRBJ2-7; D ambiguous. The CDR3 is made up of 15 amino acids. In germline, CDR1 is MNHNS, CDR2 SASEGT. Between the trimmed V and J ends, which lost 6 bases and 9 bases, there was a span of 24 bases. CDR3 bases: TGTGCCAGCAGGCTTTCCGGGCCCAGGCCGGCTGGGCAGTACTTC. As protein: CASRLSGPRPAGQYF.

V gene TRBV7-9 combines with J gene TRBJ2-5; D is unclear. CDR3 length equals 12 residues. Per the germline V gene, CDR1 is SEHNR and CDR2 is FQNEAQ (reference sequence). Trimming shortened V by 5 bases and J by 4 bases, and 8 bases separated the two germline ends. CDR3 in amino acids: CASSRPPETQYF. Written as DNA, the CDR3 is TGTGCCAGCAGCCGACCTCCAGAGACCCAGTACTTC.

The V and J genes are TRBV28 and TRBJ1-3, with 8 bases that match TRBD1. This CDR3 has 16 residues. J was trimmed by 2 bases and V by 8 bases; bases with no gene match: 11. Per germline, CDR1 MDHEN and CDR2 SYDVKM. The CDR3 reads CASRGYGQGAGNTIYF. The CDR3 DNA is TGTGCCAGCCGGGGCTACGGACAGGGAGCTGGAAACACCATATATTTT.

Notes on this clone: This sample includes further DNA sequences coding for the same CDR3. The chain recombines TRBV18 with TRBJ1-1; D may be TRBD1 (5 bases). Germline lookup yields CDR1 KGHSH and CDR2 LQKENI. V lost 3 bases and J 0 bases, leaving 8 bases between the germline ends. The CDR3 totals 14 residues. The CDR3, as DNA: TGTGCCAGCTCACCCGGGACCTTGAACACTGAAGCTTTCTTT. It yields the protein CASSPGTLNTEAFF.

The chain recombines TRBV7-6 with TRBJ2-3; tentatively, D is TRBD2 (6 bases). The CDR3 is 14 residues long. Germline assignment: CDR1 SGHVS and CDR2 FNYEAQ. V was trimmed by 6 bases and J by 3 bases, leaving 13 bases between them. The CDR3 nucleotides read TGTGCCAGCAGGGCCGGGAGAAAAACAGATACGCAGTATTTT. It is translated as CASRAGRKTDTQYF.

This chain links TRBV7-8 with TRBJ1-1; maybe TRBD1 (6 bases). The V and J ends lost 5 bases and 3 bases respectively, with 16 bases between them. Per germline, CDR1 SGHVS and CDR2 FQNEAQ. CDR3 length: 15 residues. CDR3: CASSRLRGGDTEAFF. The CDR3 DNA is TGTGCCAGCAGCCGCCTCAGGGGTGGGGACACTGAAGCTTTCTTT.

This chain joins TRBV5-1 and TRBJ1-2, with TRBD1 matching over 12 bases. CDR1 SGHRS and CDR2 YFSETQ come from the germline V gene. Germline trimming cut 0 bases from V and 6 bases from J; bases unmatched to any gene: 6. CDR3 length: 16 amino acids. In DNA form, the CDR3 reads TGCGCCAGCAGCTTGGGTGCGGGACAGGGGGCAAATGGCTACACCTTC. Its protein product is CASSLGAGQGANGYTF. Using reference TRBV5-1 and TRBJ1-2 for the parts outside the CDR3, the full variable domain is KAGVTQTPRYLIKTRGQQVTLSCSPISGHRSVSWYQQTPGQGLQFLFEYFSETQRNKGNFPGRFSGRQFSNSRSEMNVSTLELGDSALYLCASSLGAGQGANGYTFGSGTRLTVV.

This chain uses TRBV6-6 with TRBJ1-2, with unresolved D. The germline gives CDR1 MNHNY, CDR2 SVGAGI (reference sequence). The CDR3 loop spans 13 amino acids. Trimming cost V 6 bases and J 4 bases, with 12 bases left between them. The CDR3 here is CASRHQEFYGYTF. The DNA of the CDR3 is TGTGCCAGCAGGCACCAGGAGTTCTATGGCTACACCTTC.

The rearrangement uses TRBV7-9 and TRBJ2-7; 13 bases are a match to TRBD2. J lost 5 bases, V lost 2 bases, and 0 bases had no gene match. This CDR3 has 14 amino acids. Germline-derived CDR1 and CDR2 are SEHNR and FQNEAQ (reference sequence). The CDR3 nucleotides read TGTGCCAGCAGCTTAACTAGCGGGAGGGACGAGCAGTACTTC. It codes for CASSLTSGRDEQYF.

This clone was counted a few times. The genes are TRBV15 and TRBJ1-3, with D perhaps TRBD1 (5 bases). The ends were cut back, 1 base at V and 3 bases at J, with 13 bases in the middle. This CDR3 comprises 16 residues. Germline loops: CDR1 LNHNV, CDR2 YYDKDF (reference sequence). The CDR3 loop reads CATSRGKGTDGNTIYF. CDR3 in DNA: TGTGCCACCAGCAGAGGCAAAGGGACGGATGGAAACACCATATATTTT. The whole variable domain, remainder taken from reference TRBV15 and TRBJ1-3, is DAMVIQNPRYQVTQFGKPVTLSCSQTLNHNVMYWYQQKSSQAPKLLFHYYDKDFNNEADTPDNFQSRRPNTSFCFLDIRSPGLGDTAMYLCATSRGKGTDGNTIYFGEGSWLTVV.

This chain links TRBV28 with TRBJ1-1; D unresolved. The CDR3 runs to 17 residues. The V and J ends lost 5 bases and 1 base respectively, with 20 bases between them. The V gene's germline CDR1 is MDHEN and CDR2 SYDVKM. This CDR3 is CASSLILGGWGNTEAFF. As DNA, the CDR3 is TGTGCCAGCAGTCTCATCTTAGGAGGGTGGGGGAACACTGAAGCTTTCTTT.

CDR3 residues: CASSLGLGGLDYEQYF. The CDR3 nucleotides are TGTGCCAGCAGCTTGGGGTTAGGGGGACTTGACTACGAGCAGTACTTC. V usage is TRBV7-9 and J usage is TRBJ2-7; D is possibly TRBD1 or TRBD2 (6 bases each). Germline CDR1 reads SEHNR; CDR2 reads FQNEAQ (reference sequence). There are 16 residues in the CDR3. V lost 3 bases and J 3 bases, leaving 18 bases between the germline ends.